This entry lists 12 T cell receptor beta chains sequenced from one sample in a study of identical twins. TCRdb reprocessed the 5' RACE reads with MiXCR, giving one entry per CDR3 protein. This sample yields about 190,000 distinct CDR3 sequences, of which roughly 15% are seen a single time; over 35% belongs to the top ten. The data were also submitted as part of a second study, on T cells expressing NK-cell markers.

Sequenced material: CD8+ T cells sorted from blood. The receptors were gathered from a woman younger than 35 in good health.

This CDR3 is CASSLALAGETQYF. CDR3 DNA sequence: TGTGCCAGCAGCTTAGCCTTAGCGGGAGAGACCCAGTACTTC. The rearrangement uses TRBV11-2 and TRBJ2-5; 7 bases fit TRBD2. V gave up 1 base and J gave up 4 bases; unmatched junction bases: 3. Germline CDR1 is SGHAT and CDR2 is FQNNGV. The CDR3 runs 14 residues. Looking up the rest from reference TRBV11-2 and TRBJ2-5 gives the full variable domain: EAGVAQSPRYKIIEKRQSVAFWCNPISGHATLYWYQQILGQGPKLLIQFQNNGVVDDSQLPKDRFSAERLKGVDSTLKIQPAKLEDSAVYLCASSLALAGETQYFGPGTRLLVL.

The rearrangement joins TRBV7-9 to TRBJ2-7, with D tentatively TRBD1 (5 bases). The CDR3 spans 14 residues. The V end lost 5 bases, the J end lost 6 bases, and 17 bases lay between the germline ends. Germline values: CDR1 SEHNR, CDR2 FQNEAQ (reference sequence). CDR3 bases: TGTGCCAGCAGCCGGACAACGGCCCCCTTCGAGCAGTACTTC. Translated: CASSRTTAPFEQYF.

The chain carries TRBV12-3 or TRBV12-4 and TRBJ2-7; TRBD2 matches 7 bases. The length of the CDR3 is 14 residues. Trimming at V came to 5 bases and at J to 3 bases, leaving 7 bases not matched to a gene. CDR3 sequence (DNA): TGTGCCAGCAGTCCCTACGGGACTAACTACGAGCAGTACTTC. It encodes CASSPYGTNYEQYF.

In this sample, this clonotype turned up a few times. V and J are TRBV27 and TRBJ2-7; tentative D call: TRBD2 (6 bases). The V end lost 6 bases, the J end lost 6 bases, and 18 bases lay between the germline ends. Looked up from germline, CDR1 is MNHEY and CDR2 is SMNVEV (reference sequence). This CDR3 spans 14 amino acids. The CDR3 region has the DNA TGTGCCAGCAGCCCCAGGGAGGTACGTGCCGAGCAGTACTTC. Protein product: CASSPREVRAEQYF.

By frequency in the sample, this clonotype is medium-sized. V usage is TRBV7-3 and J usage is TRBJ1-1; 9 bases fit TRBD1. The CDR3 extends over 13 amino acids. The germline V gene has CDR1 SGHTA and CDR2 FQGTGA. V lost 5 bases to trimming and J lost 4 bases; unmatched junction nucleotides: 2. CDR3 loop: CASSPTGGTEAFF. The CDR3 DNA reads TGTGCCAGCAGCCCGACAGGGGGCACTGAAGCTTTCTTT.

This clonotype was seen only a few times. The chain recombines TRBV9 with TRBJ2-1; 10 positions match TRBD2. The trim removed 0 bases at V and 9 bases at J, leaving 9 bases unmatched. The CDR3 consists of 16 residues. The germline CDR1 and CDR2 sequences are SGDLS and YYNGEE. The CDR3 spells CASSVGAGGPWGEQFF. CDR3 in DNA: TGTGCCAGCAGCGTAGGAGCGGGAGGGCCCTGGGGTGAGCAGTTCTTC.

This clonotype was seen more than once but under ten times. The chain employs TRBV7-8 and TRBJ2-1; 15 positions agree with TRBD2. Germline values: CDR1 SGHVS, CDR2 FQNEAQ. This CDR3 is built from 18 residues. Germline trimming cut 5 bases from V and 5 bases from J; bases unmatched to any gene: 10. The CDR3 DNA follows: TGTGCCAGCAGCCTTGAAGGACTAGCGGGGGGGCCTCACAATGAGCAGTTCTTC. As protein: CASSLEGLAGGPHNEQFF. Full variable domain (remainder filled in from reference TRBV7-8 and TRBJ2-1): GAGVSQSPRYKVAKRGQDVALRCDPISGHVSLFWYQQALGQGPEFLTYFQNEAQLDKSGLPSDRFFAERPEGSVSTLKIQRTQQEDSAVYLCASSLEGLAGGPHNEQFFGPGTRLTVL.

This clonotype was observed a handful of times. The chain has TRBV6-6 and TRBJ2-2; 8 bases match TRBD2. There are 13 residues in the CDR3. The germline V gene has CDR1 MNHNY and CDR2 SVGAGI (reference sequence). Trimming at V came to 7 bases and at J to 6 bases, leaving 4 bases not matched to a gene. In nucleotides, the CDR3 is TGTGCCAGCACCACGGGGGGGTCCGGGGAGCTGTTTTTT. This translates into CASTTGGSGELFF.

The genes are TRBV29-1 and TRBJ2-7, with 8 bases lining up with TRBD2. J lost 3 bases, V lost 0 bases, and 7 bases had no gene match. The germline gives CDR1 SQVTM, CDR2 ANQGSEA. The CDR3 totals 15 residues. The CDR3 here is CSVEDGAGAHYEQYF. Written as DNA, the CDR3 is TGCAGCGTTGAAGATGGAGCGGGAGCCCACTACGAGCAGTACTTC.

This clonotype was picked up a small number of times. The chain combines TRBV14 with TRBJ2-3; D possibly corresponds to TRBD2 (5 bases). V was pared by 5 bases and J by 2 bases, with 17 bases between. The germline V gene has CDR1 SGHDN and CDR2 FVKESK. The CDR3 has 16 residues. This CDR3 is CASSWSFGENTDTQYF. Here the CDR3 DNA reads TGTGCCAGCAGCTGGTCCTTCGGGGAGAACACAGATACGCAGTATTTT.

J is TRBJ1-2 and V is TRBV29-1; D unresolved. This CDR3 has 11 amino acids. Germline V lookup: CDR1 SQVTM, CDR2 ANQGSEA. Trimming shortened V by 4 bases and J by 3 bases, and 6 bases separated the two germline ends. In DNA form, the CDR3 reads TGCAGCGTTGTGATAGACTATGGCTACACCTTC. Its translation: CSVVIDYGYTF. The whole variable domain, filled in from reference TRBV29-1 and TRBJ1-2, reads SAVISQKPSRDICQRGTSLTIQCQVDSQVTMMFWYRQQPGQSLTLIATANQGSEATYESGFVIDKFPISRPNLTFSTLTVSNMSPEDSSIYLCSVVIDYGYTFGSGTRLTVV.

This clonotype has more than one count but fewer than ten. V and J are TRBV6-5 and TRBJ2-2; D unclear. Germline-derived CDR1 and CDR2 are MNHEY and SVGAGI. Trimming took 5 bases from V and 8 from J, leaving 15 bases between them. This CDR3 contains 14 residues. CDR3 sequence reads: CASSLSTGSGELFF. DNA of the CDR3: TGTGCCAGCAGTCTATCGACTGGTTCGGGGGAGCTGTTTTTT.